This TCR beta chain was sequenced for a study of T cell responses to AZD1222 COVID-19 vaccine. Assay: immunoSEQ multiplex PCR; the TCRdb copy retains only in-frame clones and omits some. The sample includes roughly 99,000 clones, about 90% of them seen just once. Study observations and caveats: Two AZD1222 administrations were followed by greater Spike-specific TCR breadth and depth. The peak T cell response came first, and repertoires were sampled only after it. Among the donors, most were white British and more were female, and clonal diversity was possibly underestimated.

Trimming stripped 5 bases from V and 1 base from J, with 14 bases between. CDR3 length: 15 residues. CDR1 and CDR2 (germline): KGHSH, LQKENI. Recipients boosted at about 4 weeks or about 12 weeks are pooled. Remarks on this clone: The antigen is undetermined.

V gene TRBV18 combines with J gene TRBJ1-1, with D possibly TRBD1 on 6 matching bases. Sequenced here: peripheral blood, sampled 28 days after the second AZD1222 dose. The clonotype comes from an adult who received the AZD1222 COVID-19 vaccine. Written as DNA, the CDR3 is TGTGCCAGCTCATCCTCAGGGGCGAGGAACACTGAAGCTTTCTTT. Its translation is CASSSSGARNTEAFF.